The 21 T cell receptor beta chains below were found in one sample sequenced in a study of blood T cell repertoires in COVID-19. The method was immunoSEQ multiplex PCR; TCRdb's version includes in-frame clones alone and lacks a portion of them. The sample carries roughly 220,000 clones, around 84% recorded once. Sequencing was done on a sample of peripheral blood. The receptors shown here come from a woman aged 55-70 years who had recovered from COVID-19.

The rearrangement links TRBV6-1 to TRBJ2-7; D is possibly TRBD2 (5 bases). CDR3 length: 13 residues. Deletions cut 3 bases from V and 4 bases from J, with 10 bases between. CDR1 MNHNS and CDR2 SASEGT come from the germline V gene. The CDR3 DNA is TGTGCCAGCAGTGAGACTATTCAATACGAGCAGTACTTC. The encoded protein is CASSETIQYEQYF.

The table lists this clone with a count of one. This sequence joins TRBV12-2 and TRBJ1-1. TRBV12-2 is recorded as a pseudogene. The CDR3 loop spans 16 amino acids. The CDR3, as DNA: TGTGCAAGTCGCTTAGCGCGTGTAGGGGGGGACACTGAAGCTTTCTTT. This translates into CASRLARVGGDTEAFF.

CDR3 in amino acids: CASSLGLAVQETQYF. The CDR3 DNA follows: TGCGCCAGCAGCTTGGGACTAGCGGTGCAAGAGACCCAGTACTTC. The chain has TRBV5-1 and TRBJ2-5, with 9 bases fitting TRBD2. The V and J ends lost 0 bases and 2 bases, in that order; junction bases with no gene match: 2. This CDR3 comprises 15 residues. Per the germline V gene, CDR1 is SGHRS and CDR2 is YFSETQ. Looking up the rest from reference TRBV5-1 and TRBJ2-5 gives the full variable domain: KAGVTQTPRYLIKTRGQQVTLSCSPISGHRSVSWYQQTPGQGLQFLFEYFSETQRNKGNFPGRFSGRQFSNSRSEMNVSTLELGDSALYLCASSLGLAVQETQYFGPGTRLLVL.

The J gene is TRBJ2-7, the V gene TRBV5-1; tentative D call: TRBD1 (6 bases). Between the trimmed V and J ends, which lost 0 bases and 2 bases, there was a span of 12 bases. The CDR3 is 15 amino acids. Germline V gene lookup returns CDR1 SGHRS and CDR2 YFSETQ. The DNA for the CDR3 is TGCGCCAGCAGCTTGGGAGACAGGTATGCCTACGAGCAGTACTTC. Encoded protein: CASSLGDRYAYEQYF.

The chain combines TRBV19 with TRBJ2-1, with TRBD2 identical over 8 bases. Trimming removed 3 bases from V and 8 bases from J; junction bases left unmatched: 3. CDR3 length: 13 amino acids. Germline V gene sequence: CDR1 LNHDA, CDR2 SQIVND (reference sequence). The CDR3 is CASSISGRDEQFF. CDR3 DNA: TGTGCCAGTAGTATTTCCGGGAGGGATGAGCAGTTCTTC. The entire variable domain, with the rest obtained from reference TRBV19 and TRBJ2-1, is as follows: DGGITQSPKYLFRKEGQNVTLSCEQNLNHDAMYWYRQDPGQGLRLIYYSQIVNDFQKGDIAEGYSVSREKKESFPLTVTSAQKNPTAFYLCASSISGRDEQFFGPGTRLTVL.

The chain recombines TRBV6-4 with TRBJ2-3; TRBD2 matches 10 bases. The CDR3 runs 17 residues. Germline CDR1 reads MRHNA; CDR2 reads SNTAGT. V lost 6 bases and J lost 1; bases outside the gene matches: 10. CDR3 sequence (DNA): TGTGCCAGCAGGCCTTTTAGCGGGGGGTTCGGCACAGATACGCAGTATTTT. This gives the protein CASRPFSGGFGTDTQYF.

This clone has a single count. The chain employs TRBV19 and TRBJ1-2; D unclear. In germline, CDR1 is LNHDA, CDR2 SQIVND (reference sequence). V dropped 3 bases and J dropped 8 bases, with 7 bases sitting between them. CDR3 length: 11 residues. CDR3 region: CASSIAGGYTF. CDR3 bases: TGTGCCAGTAGTATCGCGGGCGGCTACACCTTC.

The rearrangement links TRBV19 to TRBJ2-3, with 9 bases aligning to TRBD1. From germline, CDR1 is LNHDA and CDR2 SQIVND (reference sequence). CDR3 length: 17 residues. Trimming cost V 0 bases and J 0 bases; bases outside gene matches: 4. Written as DNA, the CDR3 is TGTGCCAGTAGTATAGATCACAGGGGGCCGAGCACAGATACGCAGTATTTT. Encoded protein: CASSIDHRGPSTDTQYF.

V is TRBV18 and J is TRBJ1-1, with 7 nucleotides matching TRBD1. Germline-derived CDR1 and CDR2 are KGHSH and LQKENI. There are 14 residues in the CDR3. With 5 bases clipped from V and 4 bases from J, the junction kept 7 bases outside the gene matches. CDR3 bases: TGTGCCAGCTCAACCGACAGGGAGGCCACTGAAGCTTTCTTT. Translating gives CASSTDREATEAFF.

The rearrangement links TRBV18 to TRBJ1-2; 9 nucleotides line up with TRBD1. This CDR3 is 19 amino acids long. V lost 1 base to trimming and J lost 6 bases; unmatched junction nucleotides: 18. Germline V gene lookup returns CDR1 KGHSH and CDR2 LQKENI. This CDR3 is CASSPRGTGTGKVLNGYTF. CDR3 nucleotides: TGTGCCAGCTCACCACGAGGAACCGGGACAGGGAAGGTACTGAATGGCTACACCTTC. The whole variable domain, filled in from reference TRBV18 and TRBJ1-2, reads NAGVMQNPRHLVRRRGQEARLRCSPMKGHSHVYWYRQLPEEGLKFMVYLQKENIIDESGMPKERFSAEFPKEGPSILRIQQVVRGDSAAYFCASSPRGTGTGKVLNGYTFGSGTRLTVV.

The chain joins TRBV12-3 or TRBV12-4 to TRBJ2-7, with D unclear. CDR3 length equals 11 residues. Trimming stripped 5 bases from V and 1 base from J, with 3 bases between. CDR3 loop: CASSQSYEQYF. The CDR3 region has the DNA TGTGCCAGCAGTCAGTCCTACGAGCAGTACTTC.

The chain carries TRBV7-8 and TRBJ2-3, with a weak D call TRBD2 (5 bases). The CDR3 sequence is 15 residues long. V gave up 5 bases and J gave up 0 bases, with 12 bases separating them. Germline-derived CDR1 and CDR2 are SGHVS and FQNEAQ. The DNA for the CDR3 is TGTGCCAGCAGCGCCAGACTAACTAGCACAGATACGCAGTATTTT. Its protein product is CASSARLTSTDTQYF.

This clone was seen many times. The J gene is TRBJ1-4, the V gene TRBV18; no firm D call. CDR1 KGHSH and CDR2 LQKENI come from the germline V gene. CDR3 length equals 11 residues. V was pared by 2 bases and J by 12 bases, with 7 bases between. CDR3 bases: TGTGCCAGCTCACCAGGGGAGGAACTGTTTTTT. Residues: CASSPGEELFF.

This clone has a handful of counts. The chain carries TRBV18 and TRBJ2-1; TRBD2 aligns across 9 bases. This CDR3 contains 13 residues. Germline CDR1 reads KGHSH; CDR2 reads LQKENI. Trimming took 5 bases from V and 4 from J; bases not matched to a gene: 0. In DNA form, the CDR3 reads TGTGCCAGCTCAGCGGGGGGGTACAATGAGCAGTTCTTC. Its translation is CASSAGGYNEQFF.

The chain uses TRBV6-2 or TRBV6-3 and TRBJ1-6, with TRBD1 as a possible D gene (5 bases). The CDR3 loop spans 14 amino acids. Deletions cut 5 bases from V and 6 bases from J, with 11 bases between. The V gene's germline CDR1 is MNHEY and CDR2 SVGEGT. The CDR3 loop reads CASSGARINSPLHF. CDR3 in DNA: TGTGCCAGCAGTGGGGCGAGGATTAATTCACCCCTCCACTTT.

The gene calls are TRBV6-5 and TRBJ2-2; D may be TRBD2 (6 bases). The CDR3 is 14 amino acids. Trimming removed 6 bases at V and 6 bases at J, with 14 bases between. From germline, CDR1 is MNHEY and CDR2 SVGAGI. The CDR3 spells CASSDVGEAGELFF. CDR3 DNA: TGTGCCAGCAGCGACGTGGGGGAGGCCGGGGAGCTGTTTTTT.

The chain is built from TRBV5-5 and TRBJ2-3; TRBD2 aligns across 13 bases. V lost 4 bases to trimming and J lost 3 bases; unmatched junction nucleotides: 5. The CDR3 has 16 residues. Germline CDR1 is SGHKS and CDR2 is YYEKEE (reference sequence). As DNA, the CDR3 is TGTGCCAGCAGCCGTACTAGCGGGGGGGGTACAGATACGCAGTATTTT. It yields the protein CASSRTSGGGTDTQYF.

This clone was counted a few times. Written as DNA, the CDR3 is TGTGCCAGTAGTGCCGGGACTTGGGGGAACACTGAAGCTTTCTTT. As protein: CASSAGTWGNTEAFF. This chain connects TRBV19 to TRBJ1-1, with D tentatively TRBD1 (5 bases). The CDR3 sequence is 15 residues long. CDR1 LNHDA and CDR2 SQIVND come from the germline V gene (reference sequence). V was pared by 5 bases and J by 1 base, with 14 bases between.

The chain is built from TRBV5-6 and TRBJ1-1, with a tentative D call TRBD1 (6 bases). Germline V lookup: CDR1 SGHDT, CDR2 YYEEEE. The CDR3 is 15 amino acids. V lost 4 bases to trimming and J lost 4 bases, with 17 bases between them. Here the CDR3 reads CASSLSQGLSTEAFF. In DNA form, the CDR3 reads TGTGCCAGCAGCCTCTCACAGGGCTTAAGCACTGAAGCTTTCTTT.

The genes are TRBV4-1 and TRBJ2-5; 12 bases are a match to TRBD2. This CDR3 has 17 residues. V dropped 4 bases and J dropped 1; count of bases not matched to a gene: 7. Germline assignment: CDR1 MGHRA and CDR2 YSYEKL. In DNA form, the CDR3 reads TGCGCCAGCAGCCTAAGCCGGACTAGCGGGGTCCAAGAGACCCAGTACTTC. Protein: CASSLSRTSGVQETQYF.

V usage is TRBV5-1 and J usage is TRBJ2-3; D is unclear. V lost 4 bases to trimming and J lost 4 bases, with 13 bases between them. Germline assignment: CDR1 SGHRS and CDR2 YFSETQ. CDR3 length equals 14 residues. The CDR3 is CASSPQSAADTQYF. CDR3 sequence (DNA): TGCGCCAGCAGCCCCCAATCCGCGGCAGATACGCAGTATTTT.